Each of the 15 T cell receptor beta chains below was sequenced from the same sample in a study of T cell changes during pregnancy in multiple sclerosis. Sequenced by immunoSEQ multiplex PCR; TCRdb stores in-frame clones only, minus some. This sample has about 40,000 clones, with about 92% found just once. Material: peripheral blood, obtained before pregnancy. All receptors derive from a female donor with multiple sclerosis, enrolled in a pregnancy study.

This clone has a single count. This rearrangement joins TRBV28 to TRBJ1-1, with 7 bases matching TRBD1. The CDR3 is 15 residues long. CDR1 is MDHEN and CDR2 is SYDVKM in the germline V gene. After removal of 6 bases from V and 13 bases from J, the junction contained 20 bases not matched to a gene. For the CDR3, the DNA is TGTGCCAGCAGCCCCAGACGACAGGGCGGGGACCGAGGTTTCTTT. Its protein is CASSPRRQGGDRGFF.

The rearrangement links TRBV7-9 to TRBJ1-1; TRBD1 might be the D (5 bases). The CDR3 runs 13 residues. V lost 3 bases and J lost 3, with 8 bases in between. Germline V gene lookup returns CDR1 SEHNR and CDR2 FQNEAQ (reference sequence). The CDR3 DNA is TGTGCCAGCAGCTTTCCAGGGCACACTGAAGCTTTCTTT. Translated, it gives CASSFPGHTEAFF.

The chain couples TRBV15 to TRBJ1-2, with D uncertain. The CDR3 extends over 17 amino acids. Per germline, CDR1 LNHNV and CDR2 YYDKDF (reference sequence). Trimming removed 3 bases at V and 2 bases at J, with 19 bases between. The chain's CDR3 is CATSSDRAPSLNYGYTF. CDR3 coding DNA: TGTGCCACCAGCAGTGATCGTGCCCCGAGCCTCAACTATGGCTACACCTTC.

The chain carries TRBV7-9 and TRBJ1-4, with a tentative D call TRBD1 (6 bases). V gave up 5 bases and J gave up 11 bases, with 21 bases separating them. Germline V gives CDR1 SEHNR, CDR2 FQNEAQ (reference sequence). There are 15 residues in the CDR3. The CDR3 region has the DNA TGTGCCAGCAGCCGAAGCATGGCAGGGGATGGGAAACTGTTTTTT. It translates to CASSRSMAGDGKLFF.

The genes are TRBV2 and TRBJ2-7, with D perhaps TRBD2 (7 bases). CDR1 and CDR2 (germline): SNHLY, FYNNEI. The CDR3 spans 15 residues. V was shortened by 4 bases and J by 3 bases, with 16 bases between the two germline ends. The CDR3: CASSGKAGAGYEQYF. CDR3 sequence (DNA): TGTGCCAGCAGTGGGAAGGCGGGGGCCGGCTACGAGCAGTACTTC.

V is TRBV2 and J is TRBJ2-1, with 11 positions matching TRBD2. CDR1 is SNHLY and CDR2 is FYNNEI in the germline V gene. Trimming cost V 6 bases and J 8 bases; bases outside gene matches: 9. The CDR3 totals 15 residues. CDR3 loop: CASSALAGGPHEQFF. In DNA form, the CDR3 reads TGTGCCAGCAGCGCTTTAGCGGGAGGGCCCCATGAGCAGTTCTTC.

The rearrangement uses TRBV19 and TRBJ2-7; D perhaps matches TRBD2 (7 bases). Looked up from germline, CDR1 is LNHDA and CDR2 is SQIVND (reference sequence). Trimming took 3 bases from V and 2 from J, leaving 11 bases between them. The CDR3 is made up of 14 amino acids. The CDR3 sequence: CASSIRGAAYEQYF. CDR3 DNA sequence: TGTGCCAGTAGTATCCGGGGGGCAGCCTACGAGCAGTACTTC. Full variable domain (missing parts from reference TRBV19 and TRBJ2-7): DGGITQSPKYLFRKEGQNVTLSCEQNLNHDAMYWYRQDPGQGLRLIYYSQIVNDFQKGDIAEGYSVSREKKESFPLTVTSAQKNPTAFYLCASSIRGAAYEQYFGPGTRLTVT.

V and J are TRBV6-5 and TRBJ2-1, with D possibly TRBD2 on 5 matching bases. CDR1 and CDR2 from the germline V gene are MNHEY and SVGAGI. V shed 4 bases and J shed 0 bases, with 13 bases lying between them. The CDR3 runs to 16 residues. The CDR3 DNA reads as TGTGCCAGCAGTTCCTGGCTAGCTGTCTCCTACAATGAGCAGTTCTTC. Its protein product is CASSSWLAVSYNEQFF.

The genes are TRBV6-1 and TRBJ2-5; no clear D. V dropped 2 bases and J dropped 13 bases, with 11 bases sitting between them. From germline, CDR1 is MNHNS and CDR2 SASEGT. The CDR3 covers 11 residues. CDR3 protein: CASSESPERYF. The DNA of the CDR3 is TGTGCCAGCAGTGAAAGCCCCGAACGGTACTTC.

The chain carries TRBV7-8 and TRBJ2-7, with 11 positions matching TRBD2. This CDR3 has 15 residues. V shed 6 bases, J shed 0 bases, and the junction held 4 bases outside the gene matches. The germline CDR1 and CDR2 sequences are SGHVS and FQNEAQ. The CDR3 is CASRPGTSGSYEQYF. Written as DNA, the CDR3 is TGTGCCAGCAGGCCGGGGACTAGCGGCTCCTACGAGCAGTACTTC. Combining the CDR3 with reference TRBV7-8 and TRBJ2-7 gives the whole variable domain GAGVSQSPRYKVAKRGQDVALRCDPISGHVSLFWYQQALGQGPEFLTYFQNEAQLDKSGLPSDRFFAERPEGSVSTLKIQRTQQEDSAVYLCASRPGTSGSYEQYFGPGTRLTVT.

CDR3 region: CASSTGASTEAFF. The DNA of the CDR3 is TGTGCCAGCAGCACTGGGGCCTCCACTGAAGCTTTCTTT. The gene calls are TRBV6-5 and TRBJ1-1, with D perhaps matching TRBD1 (5 bases). CDR1 and CDR2 from the germline V gene are MNHEY and SVGAGI. The CDR3 loop spans 13 amino acids. Trimming took off 6 bases at V and 4 bases at J, with 12 bases between the two ends.

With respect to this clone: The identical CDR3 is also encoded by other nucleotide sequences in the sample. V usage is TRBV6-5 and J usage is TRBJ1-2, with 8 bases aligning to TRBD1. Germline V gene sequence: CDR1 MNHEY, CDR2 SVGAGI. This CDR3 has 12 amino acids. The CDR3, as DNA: TGTGCTAGCTTCGACAGGGGATTTGGCTACACCTTC. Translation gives CASFDRGFGYTF.

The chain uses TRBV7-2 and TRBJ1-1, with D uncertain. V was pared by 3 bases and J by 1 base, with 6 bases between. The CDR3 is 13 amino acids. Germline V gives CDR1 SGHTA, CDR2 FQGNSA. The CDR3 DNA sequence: TGTGCCAGCAGCTTGAGTCAGAACACTGAAGCTTTCTTT. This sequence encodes CASSLSQNTEAFF.

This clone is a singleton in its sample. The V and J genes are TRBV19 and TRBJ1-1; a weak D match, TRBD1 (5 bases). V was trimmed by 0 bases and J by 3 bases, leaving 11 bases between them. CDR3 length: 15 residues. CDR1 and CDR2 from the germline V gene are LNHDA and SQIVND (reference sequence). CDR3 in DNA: TGTGCCAGTAGTATAGAGGGCAGGGTGCACACTGAAGCTTTCTTT. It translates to CASSIEGRVHTEAFF.

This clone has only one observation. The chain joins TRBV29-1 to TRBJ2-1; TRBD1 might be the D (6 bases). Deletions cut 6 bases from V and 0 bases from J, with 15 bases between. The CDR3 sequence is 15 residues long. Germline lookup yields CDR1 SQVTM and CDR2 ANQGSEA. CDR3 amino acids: CSVGRGDSSYNEQFF. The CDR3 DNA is TGCAGCGTGGGCAGGGGCGATAGCTCCTACAATGAGCAGTTCTTC.